This TCR beta chain was documented in a study of cytomegalovirus exposure and HLA in healthy donors. Whole-study findings and limits: Some TCR beta chains (164 of them) were listed as cytomegalovirus-associated. First-cohort TCR clusters were later found to tend to co-occur in the 130 or so validation repertoires. There were some public TCRs occurring in many donors, but most TCR sequences were rare.

Germline V gene data show CDR1 as MDHEN and CDR2 as SYDVKM. V lost 5 bases, J lost 9 bases, and 12 bases stayed unmatched. The CDR3 is made up of 17 amino acids. On this clone itself: Its antigen is undetermined.

TCRdb's table, derived via immunoSEQ multiplex PCR, lists solely in-frame clones and lacks some. Of some 41,000 clones detected, approximately 93% appear once; the ten largest clones hold around 2.1%. The sample was PBMCs. This TCR came from a woman aged 18-35 years in good health and CMV-seronegative. The genes are TRBV28 and TRBJ2-2, with 13 bases identical to TRBD2. CDR3 in amino acids: CASSPNAGLAGARELFF. The CDR3 coding sequence is TGTGCCAGCAGTCCAAACGCCGGACTAGCGGGAGCGCGGGAGCTGTTTTTT.